This T cell receptor beta chain was sequenced for a study of T cells after yellow fever vaccination. Regarding this clonotype: This sequence may be a read error, since a much larger clone differs from it by one base.

TCRdb redid the calling of the 5' RACE reads with MiXCR, one entry per CDR3 protein. The repertoire holds about 130,000 distinct CDR3 sequences, with 6.6% as singletons. The receptor comes from a man aged 25 to 40 who received the YFV17D yellow fever vaccine. Source: CD4+ T cells sorted from PBMCs, taken 10 days after the yellow fever booster vaccination.

The CDR3 sequence is CSAVRTCGSRGTQYF. In DNA form, the CDR3 reads TGCAGTGCTGTCCGGACTTGCGGGAGTAGGGGTACGCAGTATTTT. The chain has TRBV20-1 and TRBJ2-3; 7 bases align to TRBD2. The CDR3 extends over 15 amino acids. Germline loops: CDR1 DFQATT, CDR2 SNEGSKA (reference sequence). With 5 bases clipped from V and 8 bases from J, the junction kept 16 bases outside the gene matches.